This T cell receptor beta chain comes out of a study of T cell responses to AZD1222 COVID-19 vaccine. This clone was seen a single time. Sequencing was performed with immunoSEQ multiplex PCR; in TCRdb, only in-frame clones are kept and a portion is missing. The profile shows about 110,000 clones, about 95% of them singletons. The material was peripheral blood, obtained 28 days after the second AZD1222 dose. This TCR came from an adult who received the AZD1222 COVID-19 vaccine.

CDR3 loop: CASSPRLGYGEAFF. Here the CDR3 DNA reads TGTGCCAGCAGTCCCCGTCTGGGGTATGGTGAAGCTTTCTTT. This chain connects TRBV25-1 to TRBJ1-1; D remains ambiguous. Germline assignment: CDR1 MGHDK and CDR2 SYGVNS. This CDR3 spans 14 amino acids. V shed 5 bases and J shed 7 bases, with 17 bases lying between them.